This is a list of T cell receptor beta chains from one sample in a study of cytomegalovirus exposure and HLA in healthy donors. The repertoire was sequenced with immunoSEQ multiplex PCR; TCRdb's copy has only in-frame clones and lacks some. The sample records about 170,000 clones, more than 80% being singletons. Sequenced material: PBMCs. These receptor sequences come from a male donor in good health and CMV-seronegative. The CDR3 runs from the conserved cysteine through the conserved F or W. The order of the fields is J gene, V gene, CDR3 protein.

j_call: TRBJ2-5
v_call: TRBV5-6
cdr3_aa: CASSLSAGGRRETQYF

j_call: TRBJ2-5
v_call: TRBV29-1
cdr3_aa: CSVLDRPTQYF

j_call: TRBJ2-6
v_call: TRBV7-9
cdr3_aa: CASRPMTVPSGANVLTF

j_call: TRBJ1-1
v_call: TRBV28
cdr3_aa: CASTRQGAMNTEAFF

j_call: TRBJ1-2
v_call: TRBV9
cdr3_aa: CASSVDWAGGSDGYTF

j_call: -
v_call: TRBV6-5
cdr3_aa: CASSYFGQGSYEQYF

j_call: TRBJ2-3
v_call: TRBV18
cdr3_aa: CASSLYSGGLYTDTQYF

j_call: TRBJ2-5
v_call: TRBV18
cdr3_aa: CASSRQDQETQYF

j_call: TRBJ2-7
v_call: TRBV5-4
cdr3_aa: CASSLGLAGATYEQYF

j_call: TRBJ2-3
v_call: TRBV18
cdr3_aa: CASSPPAGFTDTQYF

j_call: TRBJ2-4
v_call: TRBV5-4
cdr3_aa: CASSLELAGAGAKNIQYF

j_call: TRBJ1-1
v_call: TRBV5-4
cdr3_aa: CASNYRGFTEAFF

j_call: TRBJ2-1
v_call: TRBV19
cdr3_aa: CASSIDWGRVHNEQFF

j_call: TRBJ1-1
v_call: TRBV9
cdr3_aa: CASSVGPGMKTEAFF

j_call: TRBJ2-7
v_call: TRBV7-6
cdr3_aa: CASSLDVEDYEQYF

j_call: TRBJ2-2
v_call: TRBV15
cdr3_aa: CATSRDRGQGGTGELFF

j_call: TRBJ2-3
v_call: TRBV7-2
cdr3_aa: CASSLLGGATDTQYF

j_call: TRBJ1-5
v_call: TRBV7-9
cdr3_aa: CASSHRVDQPQHF

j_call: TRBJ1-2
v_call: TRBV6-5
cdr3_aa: CASSNRDRYYGYPF

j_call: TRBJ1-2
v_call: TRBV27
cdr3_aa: CASSRESNYGYTF

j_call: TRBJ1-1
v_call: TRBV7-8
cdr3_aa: CASSLLAGFNTEAFF

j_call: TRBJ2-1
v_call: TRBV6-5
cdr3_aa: CASSFRTGPSYNEQFF

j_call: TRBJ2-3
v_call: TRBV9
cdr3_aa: CASSPGTSGDGDTQYF

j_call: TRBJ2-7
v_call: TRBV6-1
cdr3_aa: CASSEAAPYEQYF

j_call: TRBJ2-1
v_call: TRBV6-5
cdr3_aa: CASSYRERSYNEQFF

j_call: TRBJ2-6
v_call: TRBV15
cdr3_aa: CATSRGQRLSGANVLTF

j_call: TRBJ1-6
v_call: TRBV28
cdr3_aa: CASKPPWTGNSPLHF

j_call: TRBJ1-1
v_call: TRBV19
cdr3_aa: CASSIGGYEGASTEAFF

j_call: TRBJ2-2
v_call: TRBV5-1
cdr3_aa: CASSQGGANTGELFF

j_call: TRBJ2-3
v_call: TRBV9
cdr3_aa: CASSARPSTDTQYF

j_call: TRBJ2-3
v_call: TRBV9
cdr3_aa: CASSVSTTDTQYF